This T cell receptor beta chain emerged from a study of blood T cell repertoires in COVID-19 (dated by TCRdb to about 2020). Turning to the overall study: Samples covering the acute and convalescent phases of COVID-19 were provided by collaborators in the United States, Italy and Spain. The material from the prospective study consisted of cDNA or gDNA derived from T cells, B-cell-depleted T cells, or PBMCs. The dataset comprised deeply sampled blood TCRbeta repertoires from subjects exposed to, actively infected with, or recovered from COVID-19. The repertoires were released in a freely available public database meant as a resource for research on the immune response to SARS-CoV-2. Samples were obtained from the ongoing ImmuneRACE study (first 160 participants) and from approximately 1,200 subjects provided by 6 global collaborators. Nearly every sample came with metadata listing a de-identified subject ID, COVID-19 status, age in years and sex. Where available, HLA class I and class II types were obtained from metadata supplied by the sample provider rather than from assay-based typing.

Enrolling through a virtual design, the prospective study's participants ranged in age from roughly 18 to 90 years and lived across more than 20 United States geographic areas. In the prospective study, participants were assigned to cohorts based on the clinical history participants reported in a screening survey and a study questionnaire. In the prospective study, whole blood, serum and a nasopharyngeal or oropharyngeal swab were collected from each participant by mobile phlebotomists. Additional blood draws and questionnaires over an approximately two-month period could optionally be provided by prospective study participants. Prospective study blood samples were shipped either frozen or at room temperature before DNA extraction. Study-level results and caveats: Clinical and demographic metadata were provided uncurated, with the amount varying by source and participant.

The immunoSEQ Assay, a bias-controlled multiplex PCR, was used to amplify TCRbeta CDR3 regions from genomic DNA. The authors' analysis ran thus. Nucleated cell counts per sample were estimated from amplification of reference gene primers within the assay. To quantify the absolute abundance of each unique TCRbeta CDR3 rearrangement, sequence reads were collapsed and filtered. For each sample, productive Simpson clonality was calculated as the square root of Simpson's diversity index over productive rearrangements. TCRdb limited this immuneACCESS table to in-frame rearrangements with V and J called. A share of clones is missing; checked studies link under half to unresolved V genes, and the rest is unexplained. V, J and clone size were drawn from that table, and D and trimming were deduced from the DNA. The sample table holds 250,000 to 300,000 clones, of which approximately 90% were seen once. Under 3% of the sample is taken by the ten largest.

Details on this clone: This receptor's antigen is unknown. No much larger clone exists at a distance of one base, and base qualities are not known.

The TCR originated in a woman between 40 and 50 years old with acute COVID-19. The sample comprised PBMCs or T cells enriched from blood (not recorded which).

The CDR3 here reads CASSPDRENEKLFF. The DNA reads TGTGCCAGCAGCCCCGACAGGGAGAATGAAAAACTGTTTTTT. The rearranged segments are TRBV2 and TRBJ1-4; 7 bases in between match TRBD1. The CDR3 runs 14 amino acids, cysteine and phenylalanine included. Only the CDR3 DNA stays, 42 bases, in frame from base 1. The germline V gene yields SNHLY for CDR1 and FYNNEI for CDR2. V loses 6 bases at its end and J loses 5 bases; junction bases beyond the gene matches: 6.